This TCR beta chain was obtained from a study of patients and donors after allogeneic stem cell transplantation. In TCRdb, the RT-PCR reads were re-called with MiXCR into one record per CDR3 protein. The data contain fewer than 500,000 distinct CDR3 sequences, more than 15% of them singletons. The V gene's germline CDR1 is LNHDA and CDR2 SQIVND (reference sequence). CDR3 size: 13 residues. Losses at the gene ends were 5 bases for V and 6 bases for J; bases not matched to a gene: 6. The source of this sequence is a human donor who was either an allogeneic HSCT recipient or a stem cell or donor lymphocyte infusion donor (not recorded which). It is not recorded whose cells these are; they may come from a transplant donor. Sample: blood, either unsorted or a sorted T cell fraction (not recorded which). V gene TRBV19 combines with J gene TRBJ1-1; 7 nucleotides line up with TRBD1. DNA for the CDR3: TGTGCCAGTAGTGGGACAGCCAAATCTGAAGCTTTCTTT. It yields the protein CASSGTAKSEAFF.